The clone carrying this T cell receptor beta chain was seen at least ten times. Antigen: not known. The beta constant-region primer was an equimolar mix of two oligonucleotides covering TRBC1 and TRBC2. The ligated cDNA underwent four PCR rounds using SP2 and nested alpha and beta constant-region primers. Each CDR3 protein gets one entry after TCRdb re-called the UMI-ligation and nested PCR reads with MiXCR. The sample lists about 99,000 distinct CDR3 sequences, approximately 15% seen once, with around 3% in the top ten. This sample was included in a study of naive and memory T cell subsets. Study observations and caveats: Especially in CD8 cells, naive repertoires contained a few larger clonotypes, possibly CD45RA-re-expressing memory cells.

Germline assignment: CDR1 KGHSH and CDR2 LQKENI. CDR3 length equals 14 residues. V shed 0 bases and J shed 5 bases, with 11 bases lying between them. V gene TRBV18 combines with J gene TRBJ2-7, with D tentatively TRBD1 (6 bases). This sequence originates from a human donor in good health. Sequencing input: naive CD8+ T cells from blood. The DNA of the CDR3 is TGTGCCAGCTCACCACCTAACAGGGACCACGAGCAGTACTTC. Its translation is CASSPPNRDHEQYF.